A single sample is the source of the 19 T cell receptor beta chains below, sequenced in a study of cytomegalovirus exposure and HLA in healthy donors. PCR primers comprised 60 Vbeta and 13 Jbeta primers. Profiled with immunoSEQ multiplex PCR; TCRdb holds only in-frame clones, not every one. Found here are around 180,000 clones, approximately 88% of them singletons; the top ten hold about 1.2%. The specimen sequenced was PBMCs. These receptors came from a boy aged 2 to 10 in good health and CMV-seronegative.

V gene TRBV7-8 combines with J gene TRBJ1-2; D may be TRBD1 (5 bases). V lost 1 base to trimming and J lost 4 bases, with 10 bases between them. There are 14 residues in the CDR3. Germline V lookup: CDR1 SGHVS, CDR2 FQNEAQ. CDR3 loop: CASSLVPGGYGYTF. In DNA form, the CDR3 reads TGTGCCAGCAGCTTAGTACCGGGGGGCTATGGCTACACCTTC.

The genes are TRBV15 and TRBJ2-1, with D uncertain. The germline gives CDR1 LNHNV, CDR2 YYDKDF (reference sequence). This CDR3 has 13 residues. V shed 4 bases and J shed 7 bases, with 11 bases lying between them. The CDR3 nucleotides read TGTGCCACCAGCATTCTTAGTGATAATGAGCAGTTCTTC. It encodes CATSILSDNEQFF.

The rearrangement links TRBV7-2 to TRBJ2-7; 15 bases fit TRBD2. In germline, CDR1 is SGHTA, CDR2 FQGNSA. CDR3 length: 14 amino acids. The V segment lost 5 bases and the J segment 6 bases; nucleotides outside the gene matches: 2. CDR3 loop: CASSLGLAGGEQYF. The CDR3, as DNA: TGTGCCAGCAGCCTGGGACTAGCGGGAGGCGAGCAGTACTTC.

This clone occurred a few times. The CDR3, as DNA: TGCGCCAGCAGCCAAGATGCCGGGAACTATGGCTACACCTTC. It translates to CASSQDAGNYGYTF. J is TRBJ1-2 and V is TRBV4-1; no clear D gene. The CDR3 extends over 14 amino acids. CDR1 is MGHRA and CDR2 is YSYEKL in the germline V gene. V lost 0 bases and J 2 bases, leaving 7 bases between the germline ends.

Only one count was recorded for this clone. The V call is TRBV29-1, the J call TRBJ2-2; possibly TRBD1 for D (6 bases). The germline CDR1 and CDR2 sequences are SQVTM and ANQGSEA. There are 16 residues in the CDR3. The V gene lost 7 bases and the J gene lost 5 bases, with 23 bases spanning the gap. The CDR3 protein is CSGPCHDRIGTGELFF. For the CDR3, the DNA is TGCAGCGGCCCGTGCCATGACAGGATAGGGACCGGGGAGCTGTTTTTT.

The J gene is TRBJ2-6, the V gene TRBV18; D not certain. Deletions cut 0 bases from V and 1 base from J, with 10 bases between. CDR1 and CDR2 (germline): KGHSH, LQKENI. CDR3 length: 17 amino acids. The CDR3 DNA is TGTGCCAGCTCACCACCGTTTCCCGAGTCTGGGGCCAACGTCCTGACTTTC. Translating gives CASSPPFPESGANVLTF. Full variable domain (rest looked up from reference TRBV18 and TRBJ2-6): NAGVMQNPRHLVRRRGQEARLRCSPMKGHSHVYWYRQLPEEGLKFMVYLQKENIIDESGMPKERFSAEFPKEGPSILRIQQVVRGDSAAYFCASSPPFPESGANVLTFGAGSRLTVL.

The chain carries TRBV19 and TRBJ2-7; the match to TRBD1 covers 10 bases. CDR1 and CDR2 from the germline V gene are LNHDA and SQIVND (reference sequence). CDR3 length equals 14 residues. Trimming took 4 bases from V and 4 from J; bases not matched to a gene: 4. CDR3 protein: CASSRGQGPYEQYF. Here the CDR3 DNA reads TGTGCCAGTAGTAGGGGACAGGGGCCTTACGAGCAGTACTTC.

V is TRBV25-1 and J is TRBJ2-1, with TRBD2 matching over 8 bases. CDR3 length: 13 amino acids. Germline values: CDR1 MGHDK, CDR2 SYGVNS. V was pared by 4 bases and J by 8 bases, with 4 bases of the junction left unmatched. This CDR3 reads CASSVGLVHEQFF. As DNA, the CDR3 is TGTGCCAGCAGTGTGGGACTAGTGCATGAGCAGTTCTTC.

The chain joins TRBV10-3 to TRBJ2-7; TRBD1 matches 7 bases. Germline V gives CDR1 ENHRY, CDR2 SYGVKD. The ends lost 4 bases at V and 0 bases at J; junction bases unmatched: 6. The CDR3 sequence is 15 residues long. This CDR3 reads CAISVSTGISYEQYF. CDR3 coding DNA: TGTGCCATCAGTGTCTCGACAGGGATCTCCTACGAGCAGTACTTC.

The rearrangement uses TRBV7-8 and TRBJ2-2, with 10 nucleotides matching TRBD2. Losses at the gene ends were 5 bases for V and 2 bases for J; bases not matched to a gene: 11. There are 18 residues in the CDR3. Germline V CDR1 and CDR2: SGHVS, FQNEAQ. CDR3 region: CASSRTIAGGANTGELFF. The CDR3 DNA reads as TGTGCCAGCAGCCGCACAATAGCGGGAGGAGCTAACACCGGGGAGCTGTTTTTT. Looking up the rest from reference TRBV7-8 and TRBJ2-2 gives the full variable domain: GAGVSQSPRYKVAKRGQDVALRCDPISGHVSLFWYQQALGQGPEFLTYFQNEAQLDKSGLPSDRFFAERPEGSVSTLKIQRTQQEDSAVYLCASSRTIAGGANTGELFFGEGSRLTVL.

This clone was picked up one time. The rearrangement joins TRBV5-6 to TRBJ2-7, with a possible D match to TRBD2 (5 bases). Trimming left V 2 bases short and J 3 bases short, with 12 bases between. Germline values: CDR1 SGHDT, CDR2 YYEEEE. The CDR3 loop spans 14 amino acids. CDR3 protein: CASSLGGPNYEQYF. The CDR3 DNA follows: TGTGCCAGCAGCTTAGGCGGGCCAAACTACGAGCAGTACTTC. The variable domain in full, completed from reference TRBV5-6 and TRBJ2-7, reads DAGVTQSPTHLIKTRGQQVTLRCSPKSGHDTVSWYQQALGQGPQFIFQYYEEEERQRGNFPDRFSGHQFPNYSSELNVNALLLGDSALYLCASSLGGPNYEQYFGPGTRLTVT.

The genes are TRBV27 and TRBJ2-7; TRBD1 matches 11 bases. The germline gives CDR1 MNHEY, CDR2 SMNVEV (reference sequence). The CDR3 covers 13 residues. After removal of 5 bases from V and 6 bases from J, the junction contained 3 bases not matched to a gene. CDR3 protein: CASSRTGGTEQYF. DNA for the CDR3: TGTGCCAGCAGTCGGACAGGGGGCACCGAGCAGTACTTC.

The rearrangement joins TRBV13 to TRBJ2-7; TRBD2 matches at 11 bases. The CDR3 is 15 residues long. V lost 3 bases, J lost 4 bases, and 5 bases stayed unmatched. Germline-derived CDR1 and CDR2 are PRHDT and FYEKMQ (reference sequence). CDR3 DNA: TGTGCCAGCAGCTTCACTAGCGGGAGTGATTACGAGCAGTACTTC. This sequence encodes CASSFTSGSDYEQYF.

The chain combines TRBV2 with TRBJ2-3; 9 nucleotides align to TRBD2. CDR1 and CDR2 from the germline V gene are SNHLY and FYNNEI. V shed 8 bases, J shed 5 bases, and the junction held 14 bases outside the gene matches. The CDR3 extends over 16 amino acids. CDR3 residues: CASQQGGGARRDTQYF. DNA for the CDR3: TGTGCCAGCCAGCAAGGCGGGGGGGCTCGTAGAGATACGCAGTATTTT.

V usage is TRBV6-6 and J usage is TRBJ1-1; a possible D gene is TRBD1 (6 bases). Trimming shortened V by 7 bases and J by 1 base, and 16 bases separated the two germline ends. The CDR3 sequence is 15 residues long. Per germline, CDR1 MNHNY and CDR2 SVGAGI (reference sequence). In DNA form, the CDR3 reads TGTGCCAGCATCAGACGGACAGCCCCGAACACTGAAGCTTTCTTT. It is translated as CASIRRTAPNTEAFF.

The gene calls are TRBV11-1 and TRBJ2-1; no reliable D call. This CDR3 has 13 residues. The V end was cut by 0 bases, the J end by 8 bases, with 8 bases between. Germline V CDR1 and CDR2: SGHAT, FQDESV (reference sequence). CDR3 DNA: TGTGCCAGCAGCTTAGCCAGTAACGATGAGCAGTTCTTC. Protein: CASSLASNDEQFF.

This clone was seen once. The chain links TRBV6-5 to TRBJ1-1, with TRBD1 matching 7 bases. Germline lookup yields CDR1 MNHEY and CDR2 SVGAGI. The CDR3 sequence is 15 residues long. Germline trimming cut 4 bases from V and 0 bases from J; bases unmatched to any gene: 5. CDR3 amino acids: CASSLTRGLNTEAFF. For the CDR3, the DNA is TGTGCCAGCAGTTTAACCAGGGGGTTGAACACTGAAGCTTTCTTT.

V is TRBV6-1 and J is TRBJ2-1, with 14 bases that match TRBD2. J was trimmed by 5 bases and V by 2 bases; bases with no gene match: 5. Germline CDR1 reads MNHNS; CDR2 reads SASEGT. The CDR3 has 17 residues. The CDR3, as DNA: TGTGCCAGCAGTGAACGACTAGCGGGAGGGGTAAACAATGAGCAGTTCTTC. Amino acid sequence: CASSERLAGGVNNEQFF.

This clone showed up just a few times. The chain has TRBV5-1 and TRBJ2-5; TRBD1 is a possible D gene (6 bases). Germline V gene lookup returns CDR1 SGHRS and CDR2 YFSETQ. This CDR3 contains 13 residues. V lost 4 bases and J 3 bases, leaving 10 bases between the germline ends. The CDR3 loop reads CASSLSGEETQYF. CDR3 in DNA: TGCGCCAGCAGCCTTTCAGGGGAAGAGACCCAGTACTTC.